This section outlines one T cell receptor (beta chain) sequence together with its context. Antigen: not known. PCR primers comprised 60 Vbeta and 13 Jbeta primers. The data were produced by immunoSEQ multiplex PCR, yet TCRdb's version contains in-frame clones alone and is incomplete. The sample shows 85,000 to 90,000 clones, 90% of them seen only once. The CDR3 length is 14 residues. Trimming took off 5 bases at V and 2 bases at J, with 14 bases between the two ends. The germline V gene encodes CDR1 SGHNT and CDR2 YYREEE (reference sequence). This entry is derived from a study of cytomegalovirus exposure and HLA in healthy donors. Whole-study context: An earlier analysis found some 120 million unique TCR beta sequences from approximately 170 million T cells.

Study results and caveats: There were reportedly fewer N-insertions in an Asian-associated ancestry cluster than the roughly 700-donor mean, in a later analysis. Reports showed the classifier diagnosing cytomegalovirus status with high specificity and sensitivity.

The receptor comes from a man between 18 and 29 years old in good health and CMV-seronegative. The chain uses TRBV5-4 and TRBJ2-7; D remains unclear. The source material was PBMCs. As DNA, the CDR3 is TGTGCCAGCAGTCGAGGTGGCAGAACCTACGAGCAGTACTTC. The encoded protein is CASSRGGRTYEQYF.